This TCR beta chain was sequenced in a study of T cell repertoires in ileal Crohn's disease. The time point is: neoterminal ileum biopsy at postoperative endoscopy, about 6 months after surgery. The data were produced by immunoSEQ multiplex PCR, yet TCRdb's version contains in-frame clones alone and is incomplete. Counted here are about 13,000 clones, around 69% occurring once; the ten biggest clones make up roughly 8.6%. CDR3 length: 15 amino acids. V was cut by 3 bases and J by 0 bases, with 12 bases left in between. CDR1 MNHEY and CDR2 SMNVEV come from the germline V gene (reference sequence). This sequence originates from an adult with Crohn's disease. The sample taken for sequencing was ileal tissue. The chain uses TRBV27 and TRBJ2-7; D may be TRBD1 or TRBD2 (5 bases each). The CDR3 bases are TGTGCCAGCAGTTTCGGGGCAGGGCCCTCCTACGAGCAGTACTTC. As protein: CASSFGAGPSYEQYF.